A selection of T cell receptor beta chains follows, all from one sample in a study of identical twins. TCRdb used MiXCR to reprocess the 5' RACE reads, holding one entry per CDR3 protein. Among hundreds of thousands of distinct CDR3 sequences listed, 9% to 15% were seen once. These data were likewise used in another study, on yellow fever vaccine responses in identical twins.

The sequenced material came from CD8+ T cells sorted from blood. These receptors came from a woman under 30 in good health. Both conserved end residues are part of each CDR3. Fields, in order: J gene, clone size, D gene, V gene, CDR3 protein, CDR3 DNA. D genes are given only for firm matches. The listing skips clone size in some rows; elsewhere it reads once, few, many or a size class.

TRBJ1-5	many	TRBD1	TRBV12-3/TRBV12-4	CASSLGGQGGVQPQHF	TGTGCCAGCAGTTTAGGGGGACAGGGTGGGGTTCAGCCCCAGCATTTT
TRBJ2-7	few	TRBD2	TRBV2	CASRPGLDSSYEQYF	TGTGCCAGCAGACCAGGACTAGATAGCTCCTACGAGCAGTACTTC
TRBJ2-3	NA	TRBD1	TRBV27	CASSRGQPLDTQYF	TGTGCCAGCAGTAGGGGACAGCCCTTAGATACGCAGTATTTT
TRBJ1-2	few	NA	TRBV7-9	CASFWSNEGYTF	TGTGCCAGCTTCTGGTCGAACGAGGGCTACACCTTC
TRBJ1-1	NA	TRBD1	TRBV28	CASSLGRGHTEAFF	TGTGCCAGCAGTTTGGGCAGGGGGCACACTGAAGCTTTCTTT
TRBJ2-7	few	NA	TRBV4-1	CASSLQQGNEQYF	TGCGCCAGCAGCCTACAACAGGGAAACGAGCAGTACTTC
TRBJ1-3	few	NA	TRBV27	CASSLAGSGNTIYF	TGTGCCAGCAGTTTAGCGGGGAGTGGAAACACCATATATTTT
TRBJ1-3	many	NA	TRBV4-2	CASSQDPQSSSGNTIYF	TGTGCCAGCAGCCAAGATCCCCAGTCAAGCTCTGGAAACACCATATATTTT
TRBJ2-3	few	NA	TRBV3-1	CASSQVGRHTDTQYF	TGTGCCAGCAGCCAAGTGGGTCGTCATACAGATACGCAGTATTTT
TRBJ2-3	few	NA	TRBV20-1	CSARGGVGRGARYAVFF	NA
TRBJ2-2	NA	TRBD1	TRBV24-1	CATSGDSPGQGNTGELFF	TGTGCCACCAGTGGCGACTCCCCTGGACAGGGGAACACCGGGGAGCTGTTTTTT